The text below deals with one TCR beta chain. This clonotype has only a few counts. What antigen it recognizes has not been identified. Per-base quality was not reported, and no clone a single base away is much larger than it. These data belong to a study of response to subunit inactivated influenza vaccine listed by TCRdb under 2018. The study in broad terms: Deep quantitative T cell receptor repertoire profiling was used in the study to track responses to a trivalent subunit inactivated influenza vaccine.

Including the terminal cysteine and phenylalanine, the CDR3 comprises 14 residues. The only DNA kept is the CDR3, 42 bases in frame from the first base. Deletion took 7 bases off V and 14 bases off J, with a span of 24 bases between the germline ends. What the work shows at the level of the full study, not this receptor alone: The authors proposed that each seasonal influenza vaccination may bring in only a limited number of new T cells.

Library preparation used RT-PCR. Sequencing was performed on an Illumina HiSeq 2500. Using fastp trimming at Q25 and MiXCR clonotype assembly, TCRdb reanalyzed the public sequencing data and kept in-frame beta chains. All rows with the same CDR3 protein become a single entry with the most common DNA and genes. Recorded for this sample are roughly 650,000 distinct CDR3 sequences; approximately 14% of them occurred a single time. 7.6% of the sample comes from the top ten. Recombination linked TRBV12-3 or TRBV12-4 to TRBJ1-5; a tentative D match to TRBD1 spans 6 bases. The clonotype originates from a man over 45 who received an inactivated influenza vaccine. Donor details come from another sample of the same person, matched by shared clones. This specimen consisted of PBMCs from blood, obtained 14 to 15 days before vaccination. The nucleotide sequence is TGTGCCAGCAACCTCCGGGGGGCGCAATCATTAAAGCATTTT. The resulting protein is CASNLRGAQSLKHF.